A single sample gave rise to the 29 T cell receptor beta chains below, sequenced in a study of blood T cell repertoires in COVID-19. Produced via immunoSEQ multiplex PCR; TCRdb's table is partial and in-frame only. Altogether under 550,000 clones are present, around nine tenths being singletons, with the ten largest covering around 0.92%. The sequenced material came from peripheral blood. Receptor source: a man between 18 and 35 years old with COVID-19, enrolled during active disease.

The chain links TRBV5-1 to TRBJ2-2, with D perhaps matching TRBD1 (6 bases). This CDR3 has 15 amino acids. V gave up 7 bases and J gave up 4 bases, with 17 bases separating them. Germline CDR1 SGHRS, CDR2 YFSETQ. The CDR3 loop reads CASGATVGGTGELFF. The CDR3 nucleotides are TGCGCCAGCGGGGCGACGGTAGGGGGCACCGGGGAGCTGTTTTTT.

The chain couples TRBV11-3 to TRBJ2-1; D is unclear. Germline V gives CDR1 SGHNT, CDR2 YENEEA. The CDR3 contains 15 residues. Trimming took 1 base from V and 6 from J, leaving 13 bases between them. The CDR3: CASSLVIYGPNEQFF. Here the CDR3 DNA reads TGTGCCAGCAGCTTAGTCATCTATGGTCCCAATGAGCAGTTCTTC.

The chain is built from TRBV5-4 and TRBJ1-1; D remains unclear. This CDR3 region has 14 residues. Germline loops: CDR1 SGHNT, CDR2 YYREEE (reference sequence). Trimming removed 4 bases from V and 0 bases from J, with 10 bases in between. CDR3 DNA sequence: TGTGCCAGCAGCCGAGGGATCATGAACACTGAAGCTTTCTTT. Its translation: CASSRGIMNTEAFF.

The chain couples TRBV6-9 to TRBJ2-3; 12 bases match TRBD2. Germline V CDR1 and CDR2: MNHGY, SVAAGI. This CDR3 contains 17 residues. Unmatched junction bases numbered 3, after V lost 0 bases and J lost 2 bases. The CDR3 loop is CASSYSTSGGFTDTQYF. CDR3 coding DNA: TGTGCCAGCAGTTATTCGACTAGCGGGGGATTCACAGATACGCAGTATTTT.

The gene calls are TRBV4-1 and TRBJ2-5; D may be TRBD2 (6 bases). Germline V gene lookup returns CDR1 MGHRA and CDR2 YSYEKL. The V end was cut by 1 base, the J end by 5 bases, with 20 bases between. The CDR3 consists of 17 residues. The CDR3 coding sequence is TGCGCCAGCAGCCAAGTAGTCGGGAGCCACATAGGGGAGACCCAGTACTTC. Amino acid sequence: CASSQVVGSHIGETQYF.

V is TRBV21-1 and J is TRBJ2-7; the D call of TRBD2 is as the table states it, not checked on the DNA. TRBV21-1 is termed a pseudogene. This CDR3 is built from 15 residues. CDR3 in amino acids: CASMIAGTRPYEQYF. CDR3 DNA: TGTGCCAGCATGATAGCGGGTACGCGACCCTACGAGCAGTACTTC.

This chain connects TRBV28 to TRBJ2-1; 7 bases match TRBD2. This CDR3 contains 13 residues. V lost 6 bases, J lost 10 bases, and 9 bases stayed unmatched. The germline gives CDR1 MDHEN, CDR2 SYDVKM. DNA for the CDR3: TGTGCCAGCAGAACTCGGGACTACCACGAGCAGTTCTTC. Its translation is CASRTRDYHEQFF.

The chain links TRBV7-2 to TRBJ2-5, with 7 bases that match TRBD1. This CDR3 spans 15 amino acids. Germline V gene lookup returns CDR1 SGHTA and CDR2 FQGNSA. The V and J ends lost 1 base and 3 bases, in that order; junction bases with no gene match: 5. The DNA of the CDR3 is TGTGCCAGCAGCTTAGTTTGGGACAGCGAAGAGACCCAGTACTTC. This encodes CASSLVWDSEETQYF.

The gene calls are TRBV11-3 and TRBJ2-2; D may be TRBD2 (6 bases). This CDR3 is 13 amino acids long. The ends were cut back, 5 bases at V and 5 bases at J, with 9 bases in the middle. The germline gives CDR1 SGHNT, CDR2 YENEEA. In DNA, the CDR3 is TGTGCCAGCAGCCCCCGGGGGACCGGGGAGCTGTTTTTT. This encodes CASSPRGTGELFF.

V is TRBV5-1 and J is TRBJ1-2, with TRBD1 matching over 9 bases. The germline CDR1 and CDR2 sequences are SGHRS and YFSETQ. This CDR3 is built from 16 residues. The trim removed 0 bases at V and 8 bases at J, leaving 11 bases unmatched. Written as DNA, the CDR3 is TGCGCCAGCAGCTTGGATGGGACAGGGAGGATACGGGGCTACACCTTC. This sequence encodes CASSLDGTGRIRGYTF.

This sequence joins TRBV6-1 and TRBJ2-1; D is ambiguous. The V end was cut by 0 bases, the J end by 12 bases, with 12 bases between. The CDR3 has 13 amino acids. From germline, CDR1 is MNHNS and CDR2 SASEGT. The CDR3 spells CASSEAETLGQFF. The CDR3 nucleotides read TGTGCCAGCAGTGAAGCGGAGACCCTTGGGCAGTTCTTC.

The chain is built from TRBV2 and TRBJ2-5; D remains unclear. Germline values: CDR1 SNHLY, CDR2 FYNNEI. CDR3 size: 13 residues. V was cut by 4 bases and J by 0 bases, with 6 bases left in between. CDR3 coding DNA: TGTGCCAGCAGTGGCGGAAACCAAGAGACCCAGTACTTC. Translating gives CASSGGNQETQYF. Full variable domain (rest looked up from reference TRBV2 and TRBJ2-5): EPEVTQTPSHQVTQMGQEVILRCVPISNHLYFYWYRQILGQKVEFLVSFYNNEISEKSEIFDDQFSVERPDGSNFTLKIRSTKLEDSAMYFCASSGGNQETQYFGPGTRLLVL.

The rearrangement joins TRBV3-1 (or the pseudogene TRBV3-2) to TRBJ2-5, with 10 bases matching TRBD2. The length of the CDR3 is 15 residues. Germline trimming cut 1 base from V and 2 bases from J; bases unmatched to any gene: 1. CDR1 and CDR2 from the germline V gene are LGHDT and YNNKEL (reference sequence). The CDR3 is CASSQVLAGQETQYF. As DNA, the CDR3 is TGTGCCAGCAGCCAAGTACTAGCGGGACAAGAGACCCAGTACTTC.

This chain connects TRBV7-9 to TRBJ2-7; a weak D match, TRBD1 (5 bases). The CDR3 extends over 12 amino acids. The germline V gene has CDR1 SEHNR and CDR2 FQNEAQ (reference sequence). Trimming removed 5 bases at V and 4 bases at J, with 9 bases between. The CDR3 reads CASSGDSYEQYF. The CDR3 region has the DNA TGTGCCAGCAGCGGTGACAGTTACGAGCAGTACTTC.

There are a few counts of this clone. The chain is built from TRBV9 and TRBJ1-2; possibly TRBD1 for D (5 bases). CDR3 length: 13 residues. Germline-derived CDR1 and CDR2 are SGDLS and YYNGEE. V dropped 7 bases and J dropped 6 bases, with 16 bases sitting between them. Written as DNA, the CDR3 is TGTGCCAGCGGGAAGCAGGGCACCCATGGCTACACCTTC. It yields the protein CASGKQGTHGYTF.

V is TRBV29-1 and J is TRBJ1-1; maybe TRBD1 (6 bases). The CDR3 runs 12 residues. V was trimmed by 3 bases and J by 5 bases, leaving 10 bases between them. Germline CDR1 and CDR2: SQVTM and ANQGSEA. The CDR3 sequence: CSVEGAVTEAFF. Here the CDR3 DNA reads TGCAGCGTTGAGGGGGCGGTGACTGAAGCTTTCTTT.

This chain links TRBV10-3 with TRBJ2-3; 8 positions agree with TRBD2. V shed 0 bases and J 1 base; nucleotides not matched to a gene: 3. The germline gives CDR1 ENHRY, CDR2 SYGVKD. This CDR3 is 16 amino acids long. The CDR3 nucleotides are TGTGCCATCAGTGAGTCCCCAGCGGGGGGCACAGATACGCAGTATTTT. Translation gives CAISESPAGGTDTQYF.

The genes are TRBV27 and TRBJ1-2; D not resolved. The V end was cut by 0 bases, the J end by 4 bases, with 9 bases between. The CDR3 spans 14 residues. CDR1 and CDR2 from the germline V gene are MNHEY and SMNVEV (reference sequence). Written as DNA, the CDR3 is TGTGCCAGCAGTTTATCGCGGGCCGCCTATGGCTACACCTTC. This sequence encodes CASSLSRAAYGYTF.

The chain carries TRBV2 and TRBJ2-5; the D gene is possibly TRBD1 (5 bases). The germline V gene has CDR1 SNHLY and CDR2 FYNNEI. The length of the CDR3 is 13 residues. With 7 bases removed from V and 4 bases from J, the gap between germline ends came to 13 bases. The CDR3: CASNLRDRETQYF. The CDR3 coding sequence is TGTGCCAGCAACCTTCGAGACAGAGAGACCCAGTACTTC.

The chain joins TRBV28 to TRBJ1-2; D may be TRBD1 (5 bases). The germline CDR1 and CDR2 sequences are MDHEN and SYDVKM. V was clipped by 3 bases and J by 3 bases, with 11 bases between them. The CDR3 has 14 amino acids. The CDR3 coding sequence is TGTGCCAGCAGTTTTTCGGGGGGTTACTATGGCTACACCTTC. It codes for CASSFSGGYYGYTF.

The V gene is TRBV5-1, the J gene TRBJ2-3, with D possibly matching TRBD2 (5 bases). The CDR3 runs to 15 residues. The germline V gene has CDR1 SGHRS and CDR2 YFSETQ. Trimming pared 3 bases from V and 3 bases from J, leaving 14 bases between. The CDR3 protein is CASSSPRGRTDTQYF. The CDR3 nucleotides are TGCGCCAGCAGCTCACCTCGGGGTAGGACAGATACGCAGTATTTT.

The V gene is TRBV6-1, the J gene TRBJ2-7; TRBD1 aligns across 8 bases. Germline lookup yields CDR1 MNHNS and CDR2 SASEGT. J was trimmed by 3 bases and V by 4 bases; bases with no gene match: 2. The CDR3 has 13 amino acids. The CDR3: CASSADRVYEQYF. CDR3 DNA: TGTGCCAGCAGTGCGGACAGGGTCTACGAGCAGTACTTC.

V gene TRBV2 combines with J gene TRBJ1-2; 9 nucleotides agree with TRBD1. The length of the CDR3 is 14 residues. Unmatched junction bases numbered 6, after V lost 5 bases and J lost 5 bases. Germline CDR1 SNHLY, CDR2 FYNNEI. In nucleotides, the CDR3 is TGTGCCAGCAGTCCTTTGACAGGGGGTTATGGCTACACCTTC. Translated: CASSPLTGGYGYTF.

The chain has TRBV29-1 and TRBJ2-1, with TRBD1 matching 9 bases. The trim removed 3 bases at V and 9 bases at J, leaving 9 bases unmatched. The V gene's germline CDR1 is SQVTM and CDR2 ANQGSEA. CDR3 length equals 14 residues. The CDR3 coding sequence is TGCAGCGTTGAGGAACAGGGGGCTTCGGGTGAGCAGTTCTTC. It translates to CSVEEQGASGEQFF.

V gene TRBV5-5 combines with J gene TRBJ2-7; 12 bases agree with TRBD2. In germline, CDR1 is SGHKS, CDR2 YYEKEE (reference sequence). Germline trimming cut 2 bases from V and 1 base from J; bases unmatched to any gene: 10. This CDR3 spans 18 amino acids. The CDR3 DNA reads TGTGCCAGCAGCTTAAAGACCGAGACTAGCGGGAGTTCCTACGAGCAGTACTTC. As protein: CASSLKTETSGSSYEQYF.

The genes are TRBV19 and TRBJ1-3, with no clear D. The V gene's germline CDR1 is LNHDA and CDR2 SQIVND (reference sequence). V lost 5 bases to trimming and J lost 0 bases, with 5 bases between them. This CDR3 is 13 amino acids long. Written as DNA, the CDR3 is TGTGCCAGTAGTTACTTCTCTGGAAACACCATATATTTT. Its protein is CASSYFSGNTIYF.

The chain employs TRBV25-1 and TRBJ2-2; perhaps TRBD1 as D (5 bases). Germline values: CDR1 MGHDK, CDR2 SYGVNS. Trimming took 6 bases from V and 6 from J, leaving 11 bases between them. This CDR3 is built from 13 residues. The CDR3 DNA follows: TGTGCCAGCAGCCAGGGTTCAGCCGGGGAGCTGTTTTTT. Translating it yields CASSQGSAGELFF.

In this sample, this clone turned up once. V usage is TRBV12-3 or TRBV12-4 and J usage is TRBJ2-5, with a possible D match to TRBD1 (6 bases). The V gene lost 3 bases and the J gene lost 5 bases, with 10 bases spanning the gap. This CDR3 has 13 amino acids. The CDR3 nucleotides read TGTGCCAGCAGTTTTAGGGGGTTGGAGACCCAGTACTTC. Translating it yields CASSFRGLETQYF.

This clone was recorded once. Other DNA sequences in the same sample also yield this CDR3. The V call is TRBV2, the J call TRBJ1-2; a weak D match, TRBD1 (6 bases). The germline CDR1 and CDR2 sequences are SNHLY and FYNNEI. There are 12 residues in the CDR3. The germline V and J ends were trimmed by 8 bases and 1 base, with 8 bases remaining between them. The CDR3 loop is CASRDNNYGYTF. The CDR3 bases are TGTGCCAGCCGGGACAATAACTATGGCTACACCTTC.